The 10 T cell receptor beta chains below all came from one sample that was sequenced in a study of control samples from healthy donors and cancer patients. The data were produced by immunoSEQ multiplex PCR, yet TCRdb's version contains in-frame clones alone and is incomplete. The sample holds 190,000 or so clones, 85% to 95% seen once. The sequencing sample was made of blood. The source of these receptors is a man younger than 35 in good health.

The chain joins TRBV27 to TRBJ2-2; a possible D gene is TRBD2 (6 bases). The ends were cut back, 10 bases at V and 2 bases at J, with 14 bases in the middle. The CDR3 length is 14 residues. Germline V gives CDR1 MNHEY, CDR2 SMNVEV (reference sequence). CDR3 residues: CATRSSVNTGELFF. The CDR3 DNA reads as TGTGCCACCCGTTCTAGCGTTAACACCGGGGAGCTGTTTTTT.

The V call is TRBV28, the J call TRBJ2-7; TRBD1 is a possible D gene (6 bases). V lost 4 bases and J 3 bases, leaving 13 bases between the germline ends. The germline gives CDR1 MDHEN, CDR2 SYDVKM. There are 14 residues in the CDR3. This CDR3 is CASSSSTGNYEQYF. The CDR3 DNA reads TGTGCCAGCAGTTCATCGACAGGAAACTACGAGCAGTACTTC. Variable domain in full (rest from reference TRBV28 and TRBJ2-7): DVKVTQSSRYLVKRTGEKVFLECVQDMDHENMFWYRQDPGLGLRLIYFSYDVKMKEKGDIPEGYSVSREKKERFSLILESASTNQTSMYLCASSSSTGNYEQYFGPGTRLTVT.

In its sample, this clone was seen once. This chain connects TRBV10-3 to TRBJ1-4; 9 bases align to TRBD1. CDR1 ENHRY and CDR2 SYGVKD come from the germline V gene. The CDR3 is 16 amino acids. V shed 6 bases and J 7 bases; nucleotides not matched to a gene: 12. CDR3 nucleotide sequence: TGTGCCATCAGCCCGGGACAGGGTGATTACGGTGAAAAACTGTTTTTT. This codes for CAISPGQGDYGEKLFF.

The V gene is TRBV6-5, the J gene TRBJ2-3, with a tentative D call TRBD2 (5 bases). The length of the CDR3 is 12 residues. The V end lost 6 bases, the J end lost 4 bases, and 8 bases lay between the germline ends. The germline V gene encodes CDR1 MNHEY and CDR2 SVGAGI. CDR3 coding DNA: TGTGCCAGCAGATCCGGGGCAGATACGCAGTATTTT. Translated, it gives CASRSGADTQYF.

This chain uses TRBV5-1 with TRBJ1-1, with D possibly TRBD1 on 5 matching bases. Trimming cost V 3 bases and J 0 bases, with 12 bases left between them. In germline, CDR1 is SGHRS, CDR2 YFSETQ. The CDR3 spans 15 residues. The CDR3 DNA follows: TGCGCCAGCAGCTCCGCAGCAGGGTTGAACACTGAAGCTTTCTTT. This translates into CASSSAAGLNTEAFF.

CDR3 protein: CASSLVTDTGELFF. In nucleotides, the CDR3 is TGTGCCAGCAGCTTAGTTACTGACACCGGGGAGCTGTTTTTT. The chain links TRBV13 to TRBJ2-2; D is uncertain. Germline lookup yields CDR1 PRHDT and CDR2 FYEKMQ (reference sequence). With 1 base removed from V and 3 bases from J, the gap between germline ends came to 6 bases. The CDR3 is made up of 14 amino acids.

This chain links TRBV9 with TRBJ1-4; 10 bases line up with TRBD1. The V gene end was trimmed by 0 bases and the J gene end by 8 bases; junction bases not matched to a gene: 1. CDR3 size: 14 residues. Germline V gives CDR1 SGDLS, CDR2 YYNGEE. CDR3 sequence: CASSVGQGAEKLFF. In nucleotides, the CDR3 is TGTGCCAGCAGCGTAGGACAGGGGGCCGAAAAACTGTTTTTT. Complete variable domain (other parts from reference TRBV9 and TRBJ1-4): DSGVTQTPKHLITATGQRVTLRCSPRSGDLSVYWYQQSLDQGLQFLIQYYNGEERAKGNILERFSAQQFPDLHSELNLSSLELGDSALYFCASSVGQGAEKLFFGSGTQLSVL.

The CDR3 DNA reads as TGTGCCAGTAGTATGGGACAGGGGGGCGAGCAGTACTTC. This gives the protein CASSMGQGGEQYF. The J gene is TRBJ2-7, the V gene TRBV19, with 11 bases that match TRBD1. CDR3 length: 13 amino acids. V was pared by 3 bases and J by 6 bases, with 1 base of the junction left unmatched. Germline V gene lookup returns CDR1 LNHDA and CDR2 SQIVND (reference sequence). The full variable domain, completed using reference TRBV19 and TRBJ2-7, is DGGITQSPKYLFRKEGQNVTLSCEQNLNHDAMYWYRQDPGQGLRLIYYSQIVNDFQKGDIAEGYSVSREKKESFPLTVTSAQKNPTAFYLCASSMGQGGEQYFGPGTRLTVT.

The V gene is TRBV6-5, the J gene TRBJ2-4; D is undetermined. CDR1 is MNHEY and CDR2 is SVGAGI in the germline V gene. This CDR3 spans 13 amino acids. The V end lost 6 bases, the J end lost 6 bases, and 12 bases lay between the germline ends. DNA for the CDR3: TGTGCCAGCAGCTCCTTCCCGGTAAACATTCAGTACTTC. Translating it yields CASSSFPVNIQYF.

This chain links TRBV5-6 with TRBJ1-1, with 7 bases fitting TRBD1. The CDR3 consists of 14 residues. V gave up 6 bases and J gave up 4 bases; unmatched junction bases: 9. The germline CDR1 and CDR2 sequences are SGHDT and YYEEEE. The CDR3 nucleotides are TGTGCCAGCACCCGCCCAGAGGGGGCCACTGAAGCTTTCTTT. It specifies CASTRPEGATEAFF.